Sequencing of this T cell receptor beta chain was carried out in a study of spatial heterogeneity in lung cancer. Overall study context: Averaged across combinations, each unique TCR and UMI pairing appeared more than ten times in raw reads, which were uncorrected.

This clonotype has at least ten counts. TCR cDNA molecules each carried a unique molecular identifier. TCRdb re-called the 5' RACE reads through MiXCR, storing one row per CDR3 protein. The table shows about 38,000 distinct CDR3 sequences, with more than 6.5% occurring only once. As to time point: blood at routine non-recurrence follow-up after resection. Here the sequenced sample was PBMCs, taken at follow-up. The TCR comes from a male donor with early-stage non-small cell lung cancer.

CDR3 loop: CASALDRGNQPQHF. The CDR3 coding sequence is TGTGCTAGTGCCCTGGACAGGGGCAATCAGCCCCAGCATTTT. This rearrangement joins TRBV12-5 to TRBJ1-5; 8 positions match TRBD1. V was pared by 7 bases and J by 2 bases, with 4 bases of the junction left unmatched. Germline V gene data show CDR1 as LGHNT and CDR2 as FRNRAP. The CDR3 spans 14 residues.